The sequence of this T cell receptor beta chain was determined in a study of blood T cells in healthy people across ages. Study-wide background: About one barcoded beta molecule per two T cells was the capture yield of template switching. Study-wide results and limits: A roughly linear age-dependent decrease characterized TCR beta diversity per million T cells.

This clonotype was seen at least ten times. Its antigen is still unknown. Trimming removed 4 bases from V and 7 bases from J; junction bases left unmatched: 3. Germline loops: CDR1 MNHEY, CDR2 SVGAGI. The CDR3 has 13 amino acids. Sample-barcoded 5' priming and a J-beta primer mix drove a second PCR of 7 to 11 cycles. A template-switch adaptor that had 12 random nucleotides put a tag on each cDNA molecule. TCRdb reprocessed the 5' RACE reads with MiXCR, giving one entry per CDR3 protein. The data contain about 650,000 distinct CDR3 sequences, about 32% of them singletons. The gene calls are TRBV6-5 and TRBJ2-1; 8 bases are a match to TRBD2. The sequencing sample was made of blood. The receptor was isolated from an elderly woman in good health. The CDR3 reads CASSSREGNEQFF. CDR3 nucleotide sequence: TGTGCCAGCAGTTCACGGGAGGGGAATGAGCAGTTCTTC.